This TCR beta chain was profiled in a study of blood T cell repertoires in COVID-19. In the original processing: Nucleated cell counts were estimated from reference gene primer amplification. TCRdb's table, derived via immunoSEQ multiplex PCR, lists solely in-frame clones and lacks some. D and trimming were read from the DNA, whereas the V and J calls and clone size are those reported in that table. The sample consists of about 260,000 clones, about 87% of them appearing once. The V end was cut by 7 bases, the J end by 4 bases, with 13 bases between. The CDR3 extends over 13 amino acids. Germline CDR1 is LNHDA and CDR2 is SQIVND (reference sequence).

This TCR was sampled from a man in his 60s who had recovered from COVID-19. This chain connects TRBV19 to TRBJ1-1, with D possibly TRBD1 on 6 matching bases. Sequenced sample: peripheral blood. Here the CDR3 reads CASKVGGPTEAFF. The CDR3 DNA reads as TGTGCCAGTAAAGTGGGGGGGCCCACTGAAGCTTTCTTT.